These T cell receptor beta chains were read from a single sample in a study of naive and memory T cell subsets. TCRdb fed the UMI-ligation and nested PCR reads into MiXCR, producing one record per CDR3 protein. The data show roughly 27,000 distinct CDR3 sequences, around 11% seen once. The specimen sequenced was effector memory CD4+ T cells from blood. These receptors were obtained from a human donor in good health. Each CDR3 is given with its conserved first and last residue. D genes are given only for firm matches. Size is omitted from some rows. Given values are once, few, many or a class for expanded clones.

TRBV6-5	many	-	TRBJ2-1	CASYRAAGYNEQFF	TGTGCCAGCTACAGGGCAGCGGGCTACAATGAGCAGTTCTTC
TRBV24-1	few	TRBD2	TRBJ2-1	CATSDFGLAGTSEQFF	TGTGCCACCAGTGATTTCGGACTAGCGGGAACGAGTGAGCAGTTCTTC
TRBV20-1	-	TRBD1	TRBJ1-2	CSARDARGQQYGYTF	TGCAGTGCTAGAGATGCTCGGGGACAGCAATATGGCTACACCTTC
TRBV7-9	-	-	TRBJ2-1	CASSNFKGPVQQFF	TGTGCCAGCAGCAACTTCAAAGGGCCGGTCCAGCAGTTCTTC
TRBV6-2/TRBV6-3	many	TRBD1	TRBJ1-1	CASSQTGTGGEAFF	TGTGCCAGCAGCCAGACAGGGACAGGAGGTGAAGCTTTCTTT
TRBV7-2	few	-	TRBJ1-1	CASSTQPGPWSEAFF	TGTGCCAGCAGCACCCAACCGGGCCCCTGGTCGGAAGCTTTCTTT
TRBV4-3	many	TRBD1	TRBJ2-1	CASSQGRQGSFNEQFF	TGCGCCAGCAGCCAAGGGAGACAGGGGTCGTTTAATGAGCAGTTCTTC
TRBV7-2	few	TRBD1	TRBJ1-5	CASSYEGTGRNQPQHF	TGTGCCAGCAGCTACGAAGGGACAGGGCGGAATCAGCCCCAGCATTTT
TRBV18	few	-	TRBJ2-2	CASSADVVNTGELFF	TGTGCCAGCTCGGCGGACGTGGTGAACACCGGGGAGCTGTTTTTT
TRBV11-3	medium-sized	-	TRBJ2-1	CASSMGDSRSYNEQFF	TGTGCCAGCAGCATGGGAGACTCCAGGTCCTACAATGAGCAGTTCTTC
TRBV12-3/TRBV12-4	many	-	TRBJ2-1	CASRGFVEQFF	TGTGCCAGCCGGGGATTCGTGGAGCAGTTCTTC
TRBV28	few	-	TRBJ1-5	CASRPTPQKPQHF	TGTGCCAGCCGACCGACCCCTCAGAAGCCCCAGCATTTT
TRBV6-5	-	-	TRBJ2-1	CASSATYNEQFF	TGTGCCAGCAGTGCTACCTACAATGAGCAGTTCTTC
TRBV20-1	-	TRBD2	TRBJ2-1	CSARGDNWSGSSYNEQFF	TGCAGTGCTAGAGGCGACAACTGGAGCGGGAGCTCCTACAATGAGCAGTTCTTC
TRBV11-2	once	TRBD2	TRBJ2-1	CASSSIAGESYNEQFF	TGTGCCAGCAGCTCAATAGCGGGAGAATCCTACAATGAGCAGTTCTTC
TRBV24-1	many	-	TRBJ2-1	CATSPTGYNEQFF	TGTGCCACCAGTCCCACAGGGTACAATGAGCAGTTCTTC
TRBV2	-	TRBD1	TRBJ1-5	CASSGQGAEGQPQHF	TGTGCCAGCAGTGGCCAGGGGGCTGAAGGACAGCCCCAGCATTTT
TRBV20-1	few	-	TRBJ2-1	CSAKRGFVGGGEQFF	TGCAGTGCTAAGAGGGGTTTTGTGGGAGGGGGTGAGCAGTTCTTC
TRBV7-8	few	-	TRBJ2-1	CASSLFGANEQFF	TGTGCCAGCAGCCTTTTTGGGGCGAATGAGCAGTTCTTC
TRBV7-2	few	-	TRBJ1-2	CASSLEGRGSYGYTF	TGTGCCAGCAGCTTAGAGGGTCGGGGGAGCTATGGCTACACCTTC
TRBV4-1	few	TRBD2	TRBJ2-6	CASSRGTSAGANVLTF	TGCGCCAGCAGCCGAGGGACTAGCGCTGGGGCCAACGTCCTGACTTTC
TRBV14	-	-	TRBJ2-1	CASSHHFVEQFF	TGTGCCAGCAGCCACCATTTCGTTGAGCAGTTCTTC
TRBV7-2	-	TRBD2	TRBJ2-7	CASSAPLAGASYEQYF	TGTGCCAGCAGCGCCCCACTAGCGGGAGCCTCCTACGAGCAGTACTTC
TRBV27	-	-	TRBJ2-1	CASRPLGITYNEQFF	TGTGCCAGCAGGCCGTTGGGGATCACCTACAATGAGCAGTTCTTC
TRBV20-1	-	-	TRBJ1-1	CSAAPGLRNTEAFF	TGCAGTGCTGCGCCCGGCCTGAGGAACACTGAAGCTTTCTTT
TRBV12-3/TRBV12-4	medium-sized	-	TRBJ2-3	CASSRNLGWNSDTQYF	TGTGCCAGCAGCAGAAACCTAGGTTGGAACTCAGATACGCAGTATTTT
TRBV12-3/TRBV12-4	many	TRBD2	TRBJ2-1	CASSPGTRARRGANEQFF	TGTGCCAGCAGCCCCGGGACTAGAGCGAGGAGGGGGGCAAATGAGCAGTTCTTC
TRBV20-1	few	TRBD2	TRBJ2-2	CSARGVRLAGNTGELFF	TGCAGTGCTAGAGGCGTAAGACTAGCGGGAAACACCGGGGAGCTGTTTTTT